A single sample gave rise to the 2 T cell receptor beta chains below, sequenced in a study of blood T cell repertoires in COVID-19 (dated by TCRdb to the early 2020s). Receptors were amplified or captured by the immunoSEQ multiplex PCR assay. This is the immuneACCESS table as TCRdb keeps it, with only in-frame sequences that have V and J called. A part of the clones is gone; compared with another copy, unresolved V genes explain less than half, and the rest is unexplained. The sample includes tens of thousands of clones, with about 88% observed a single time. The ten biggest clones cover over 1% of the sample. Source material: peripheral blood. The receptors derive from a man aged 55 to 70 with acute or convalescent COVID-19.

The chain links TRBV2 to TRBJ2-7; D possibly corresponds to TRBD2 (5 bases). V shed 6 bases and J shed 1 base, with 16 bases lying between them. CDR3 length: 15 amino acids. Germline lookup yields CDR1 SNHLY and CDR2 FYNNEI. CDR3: CASSILRSGSYEQYF. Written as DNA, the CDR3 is TGTGCCAGCAGCATCCTGCGGAGCGGATCCTACGAGCAGTACTTC.

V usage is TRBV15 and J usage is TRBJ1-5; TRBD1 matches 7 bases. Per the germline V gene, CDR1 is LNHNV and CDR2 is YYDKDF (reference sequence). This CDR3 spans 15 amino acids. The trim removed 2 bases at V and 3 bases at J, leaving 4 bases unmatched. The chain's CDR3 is CATSRPGQLNQPQHF. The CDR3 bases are TGTGCCACCAGCAGACCGGGACAGCTCAATCAGCCCCAGCATTTT. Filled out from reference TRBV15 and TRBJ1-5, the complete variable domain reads DAMVIQNPRYQVTQFGKPVTLSCSQTLNHNVMYWYQQKSSQAPKLLFHYYDKDFNNEADTPDNFQSRRPNTSFCFLDIRSPGLGDTAMYLCATSRPGQLNQPQHFGDGTRLSIL.